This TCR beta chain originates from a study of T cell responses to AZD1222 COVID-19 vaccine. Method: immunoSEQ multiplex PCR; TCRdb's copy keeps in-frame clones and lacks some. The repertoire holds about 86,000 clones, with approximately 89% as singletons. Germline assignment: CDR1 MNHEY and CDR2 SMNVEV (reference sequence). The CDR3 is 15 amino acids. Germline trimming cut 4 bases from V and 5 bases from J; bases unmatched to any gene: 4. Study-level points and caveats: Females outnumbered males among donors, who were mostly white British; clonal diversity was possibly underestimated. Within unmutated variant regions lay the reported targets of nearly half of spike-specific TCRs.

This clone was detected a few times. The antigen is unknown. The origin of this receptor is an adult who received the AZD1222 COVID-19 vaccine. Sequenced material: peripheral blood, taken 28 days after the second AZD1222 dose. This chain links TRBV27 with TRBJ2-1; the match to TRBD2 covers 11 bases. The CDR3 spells CASSYSGGAHNEQFF. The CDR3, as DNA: TGTGCCAGCAGTTATAGCGGGGGGGCCCACAATGAGCAGTTCTTC.